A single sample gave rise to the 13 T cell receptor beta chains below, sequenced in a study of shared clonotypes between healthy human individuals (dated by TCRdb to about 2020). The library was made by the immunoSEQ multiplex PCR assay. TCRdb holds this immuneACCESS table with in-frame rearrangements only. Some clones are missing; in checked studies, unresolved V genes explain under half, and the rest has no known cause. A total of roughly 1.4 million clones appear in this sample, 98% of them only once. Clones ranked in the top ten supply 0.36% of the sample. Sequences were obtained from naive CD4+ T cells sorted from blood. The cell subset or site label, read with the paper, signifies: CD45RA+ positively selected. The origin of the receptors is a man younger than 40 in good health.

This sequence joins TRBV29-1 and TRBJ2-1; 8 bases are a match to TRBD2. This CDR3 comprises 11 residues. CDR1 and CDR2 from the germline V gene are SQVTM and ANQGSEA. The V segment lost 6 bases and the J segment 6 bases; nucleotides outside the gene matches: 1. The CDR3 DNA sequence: TGCAGCGTAGCGGGAGTCAATGAGCAGTTCTTC. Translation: CSVAGVNEQFF.

Here the CDR3 reads CASSKGIAGVGYSYEQYF. In nucleotides, the CDR3 is TGTGCCAGCAGCAAAGGAATAGCGGGAGTGGGGTATTCCTACGAGCAGTACTTC. The rearrangement links TRBV7-9 to TRBJ2-7; 9 bases line up with TRBD2. The CDR3 has 18 residues. The germline gives CDR1 SEHNR, CDR2 FQNEAQ (reference sequence). Germline trimming cut 5 bases from V and 1 base from J; bases unmatched to any gene: 15.

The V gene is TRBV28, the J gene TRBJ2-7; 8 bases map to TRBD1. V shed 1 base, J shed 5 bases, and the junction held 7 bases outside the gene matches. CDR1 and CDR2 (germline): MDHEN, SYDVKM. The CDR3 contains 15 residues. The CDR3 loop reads CASSLFRTGKDEQYF. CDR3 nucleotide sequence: TGTGCCAGCAGTTTATTTAGGACAGGGAAGGACGAGCAGTACTTC.

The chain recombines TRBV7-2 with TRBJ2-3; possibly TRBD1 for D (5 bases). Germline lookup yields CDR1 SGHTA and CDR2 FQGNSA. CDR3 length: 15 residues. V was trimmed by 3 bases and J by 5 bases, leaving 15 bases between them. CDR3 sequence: CASSFSRQGGDTQYF. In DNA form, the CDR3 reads TGTGCCAGCAGCTTCTCCCGGCAGGGTGGAGATACGCAGTATTTT.

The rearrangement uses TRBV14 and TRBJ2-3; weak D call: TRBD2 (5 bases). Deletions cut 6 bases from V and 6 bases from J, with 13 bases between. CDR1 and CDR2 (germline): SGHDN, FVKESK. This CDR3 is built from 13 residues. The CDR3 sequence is CASRPYGGDTQYF. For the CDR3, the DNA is TGTGCCAGCAGACCCTACGGCGGGGATACGCAGTATTTT.

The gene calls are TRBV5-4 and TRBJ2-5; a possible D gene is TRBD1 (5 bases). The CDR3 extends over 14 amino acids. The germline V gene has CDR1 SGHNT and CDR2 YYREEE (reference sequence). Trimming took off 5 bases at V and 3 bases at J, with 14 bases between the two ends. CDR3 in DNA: TGTGCCAGCAGGGAAGAATACAGGAAAGAGACCCAGTACTTC. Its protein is CASREEYRKETQYF. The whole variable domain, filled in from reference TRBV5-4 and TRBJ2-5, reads ETGVTQSPTHLIKTRGQQVTLRCSSQSGHNTVSWYQQALGQGPQFIFQYYREEENGRGNFPPRFSGLQFPNYSSELNVNALELDDSALYLCASREEYRKETQYFGPGTRLLVL.

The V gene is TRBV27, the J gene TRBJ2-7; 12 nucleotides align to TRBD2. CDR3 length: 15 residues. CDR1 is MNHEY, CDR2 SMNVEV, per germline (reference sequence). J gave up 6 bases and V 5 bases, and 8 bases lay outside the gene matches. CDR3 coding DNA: TGTGCCAGCAGTACGACTAGCGGGAGATGGGGCGAGCAGTACTTC. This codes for CASSTTSGRWGEQYF.

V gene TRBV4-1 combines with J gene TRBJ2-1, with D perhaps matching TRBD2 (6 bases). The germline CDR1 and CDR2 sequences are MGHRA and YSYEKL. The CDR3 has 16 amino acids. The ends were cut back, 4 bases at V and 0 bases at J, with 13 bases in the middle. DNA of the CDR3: TGCGCCAGCAGCCCCCCCGGAGCGGGCTCCTACAATGAGCAGTTCTTC. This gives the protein CASSPPGAGSYNEQFF.

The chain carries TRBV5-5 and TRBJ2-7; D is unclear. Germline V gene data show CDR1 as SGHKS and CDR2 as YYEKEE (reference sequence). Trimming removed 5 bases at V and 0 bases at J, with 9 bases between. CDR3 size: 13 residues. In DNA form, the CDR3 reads TGTGCCAGCAGTTCCACAAGCTCCTACGAGCAGTACTTC. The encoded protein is CASSSTSSYEQYF.

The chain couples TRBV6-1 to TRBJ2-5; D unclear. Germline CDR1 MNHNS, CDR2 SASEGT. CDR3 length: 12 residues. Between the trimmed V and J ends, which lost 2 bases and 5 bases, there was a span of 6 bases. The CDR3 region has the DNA TGTGCCAGCAGTGAAAAAAGGGAGACCCAGTACTTC. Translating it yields CASSEKRETQYF.

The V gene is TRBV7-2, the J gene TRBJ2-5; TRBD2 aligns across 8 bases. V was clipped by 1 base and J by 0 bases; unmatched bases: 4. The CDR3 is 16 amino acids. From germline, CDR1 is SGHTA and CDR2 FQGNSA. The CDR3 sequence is CASSLGLARNQETQYF. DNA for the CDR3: TGTGCCAGCAGCTTAGGACTAGCGAGAAACCAAGAGACCCAGTACTTC.

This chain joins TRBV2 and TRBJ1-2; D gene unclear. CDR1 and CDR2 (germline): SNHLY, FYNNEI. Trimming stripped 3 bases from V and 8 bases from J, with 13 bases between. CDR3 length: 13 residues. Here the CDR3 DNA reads TGTGCCAGCAGTGACCCCAGGTCTCGCGGCTACACCTTC. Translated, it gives CASSDPRSRGYTF.

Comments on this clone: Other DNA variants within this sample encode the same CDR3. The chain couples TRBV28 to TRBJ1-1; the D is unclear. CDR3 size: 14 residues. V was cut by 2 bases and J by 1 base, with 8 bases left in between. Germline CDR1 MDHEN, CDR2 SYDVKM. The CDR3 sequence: CASSLPRWNTEAFF. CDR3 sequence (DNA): TGTGCCAGCAGTTTACCGAGGTGGAACACTGAAGCTTTCTTT.